A single T cell receptor (beta chain) is shown here with its context. TCRdb used MiXCR to reprocess the RT-PCR reads, holding one entry per CDR3 protein. The data show approximately 720,000 distinct CDR3 sequences, around 14% seen once. V was shortened by 7 bases and J by 0 bases, with 12 bases between the two germline ends. CDR1 MNHEY and CDR2 SVGEGT come from the germline V gene. There are 15 residues in the CDR3. This clonotype originated in a female donor in good health, serving as a healthy control. The chain carries TRBV6-2 or TRBV6-3 and TRBJ1-4; D gene uncertain. Source material: memory CD4+ T cells from blood. CDR3 bases: TGTGCCAGCAACCAGAACCGAGCAACTAATGAAAAACTGTTTTTT. Translation: CASNQNRATNEKLFF.